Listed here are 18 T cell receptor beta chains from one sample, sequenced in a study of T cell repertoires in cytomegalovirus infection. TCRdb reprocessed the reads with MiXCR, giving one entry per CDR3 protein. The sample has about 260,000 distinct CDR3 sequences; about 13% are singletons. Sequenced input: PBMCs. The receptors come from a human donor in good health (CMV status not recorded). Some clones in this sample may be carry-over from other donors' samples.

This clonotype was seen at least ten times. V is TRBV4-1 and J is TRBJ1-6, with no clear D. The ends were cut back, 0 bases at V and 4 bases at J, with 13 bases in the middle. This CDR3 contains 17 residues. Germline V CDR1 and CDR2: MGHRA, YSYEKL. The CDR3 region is CASSQDYGGDYNSPLHF. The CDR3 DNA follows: TGCGCCAGCAGCCAAGATTATGGCGGGGATTATAATTCACCCCTCCACTTT.

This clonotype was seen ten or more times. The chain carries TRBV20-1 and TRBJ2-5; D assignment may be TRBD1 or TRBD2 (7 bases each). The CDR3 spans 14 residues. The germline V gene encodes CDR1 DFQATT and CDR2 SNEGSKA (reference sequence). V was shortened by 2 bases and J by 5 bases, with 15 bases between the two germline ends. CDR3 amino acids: CSARSGGARETQYF. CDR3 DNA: TGCAGTGCTAGATCAGGGGGGGCCAGGGAGACCCAGTACTTC.

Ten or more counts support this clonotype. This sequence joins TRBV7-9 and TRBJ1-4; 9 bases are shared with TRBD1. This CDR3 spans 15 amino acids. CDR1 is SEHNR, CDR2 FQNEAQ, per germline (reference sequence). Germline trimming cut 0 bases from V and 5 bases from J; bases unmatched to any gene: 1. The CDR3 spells CASSLAGTGNEKLFF. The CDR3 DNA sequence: TGTGCCAGCAGCTTAGCCGGGACAGGGAATGAAAAACTGTTTTTT.

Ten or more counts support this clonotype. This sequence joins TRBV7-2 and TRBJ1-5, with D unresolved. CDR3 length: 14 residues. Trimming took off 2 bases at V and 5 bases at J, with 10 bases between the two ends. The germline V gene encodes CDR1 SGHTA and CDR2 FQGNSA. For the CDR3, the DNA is TGTGCCAGCAGCTTATTACCCAGTGATCAGCCCCAGCATTTT. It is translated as CASSLLPSDQPQHF.

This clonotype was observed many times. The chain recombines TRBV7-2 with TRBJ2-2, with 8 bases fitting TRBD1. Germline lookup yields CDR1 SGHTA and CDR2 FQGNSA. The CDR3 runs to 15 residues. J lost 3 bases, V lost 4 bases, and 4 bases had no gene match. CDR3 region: CASSSRRGHTGELFF. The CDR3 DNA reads TGTGCCAGCAGCTCCCGCAGGGGGCACACCGGGGAGCTGTTTTTT.

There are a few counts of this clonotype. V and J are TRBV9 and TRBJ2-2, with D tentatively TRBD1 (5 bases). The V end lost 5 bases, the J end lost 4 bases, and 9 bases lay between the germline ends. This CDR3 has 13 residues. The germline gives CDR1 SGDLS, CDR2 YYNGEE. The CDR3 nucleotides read TGTGCCAGCAGGCCAGGGATCACCGGGGAGCTGTTTTTT. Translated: CASRPGITGELFF.

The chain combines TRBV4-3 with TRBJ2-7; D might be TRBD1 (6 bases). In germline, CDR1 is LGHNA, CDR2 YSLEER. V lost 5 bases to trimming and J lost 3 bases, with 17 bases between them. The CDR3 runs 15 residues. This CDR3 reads CASSSMAQGNYEQYF. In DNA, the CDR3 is TGCGCCAGCAGCTCTATGGCGCAGGGGAACTACGAGCAGTACTTC.

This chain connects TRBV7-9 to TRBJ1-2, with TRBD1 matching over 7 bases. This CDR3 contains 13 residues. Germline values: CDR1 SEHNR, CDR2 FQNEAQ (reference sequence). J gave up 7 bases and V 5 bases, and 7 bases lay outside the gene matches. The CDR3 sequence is CASSPGTAFGYTF. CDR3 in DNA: TGTGCCAGCAGCCCAGGGACAGCCTTTGGCTACACCTTC.

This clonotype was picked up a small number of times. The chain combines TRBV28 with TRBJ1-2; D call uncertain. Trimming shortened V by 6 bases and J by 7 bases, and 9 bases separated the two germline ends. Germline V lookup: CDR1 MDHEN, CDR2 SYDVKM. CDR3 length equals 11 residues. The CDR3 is CASSTLSGYTF. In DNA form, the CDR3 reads TGTGCCAGCAGCACCCTTAGTGGCTACACCTTC.

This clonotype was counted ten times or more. The CDR3 region is CASRPDGATNEKLFF. The CDR3 nucleotides read TGTGCCAGCAGACCGGACGGGGCAACTAATGAAAAACTGTTTTTT. The V call is TRBV6-2 or TRBV6-3, the J call TRBJ1-4; D gene uncertain. Germline V gives CDR1 MNHEY, CDR2 SVGEGT. Trimming removed 6 bases at V and 0 bases at J, with 11 bases between. The CDR3 sequence is 15 residues long.

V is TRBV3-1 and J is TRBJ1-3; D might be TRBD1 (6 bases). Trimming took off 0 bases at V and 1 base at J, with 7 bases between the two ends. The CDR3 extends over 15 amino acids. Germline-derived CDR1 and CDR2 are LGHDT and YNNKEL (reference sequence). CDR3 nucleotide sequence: TGTGCCAGCAGCCAAGATCAGGGGTCTGGAAACACCATATATTTT. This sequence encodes CASSQDQGSGNTIYF.

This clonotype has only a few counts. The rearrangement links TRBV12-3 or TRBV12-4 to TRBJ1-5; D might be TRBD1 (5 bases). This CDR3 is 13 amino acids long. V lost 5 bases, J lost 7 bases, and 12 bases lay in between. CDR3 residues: CASSGGGSQPQHF. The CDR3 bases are TGTGCCAGCAGTGGGGGGGGGTCACAGCCCCAGCATTTT.

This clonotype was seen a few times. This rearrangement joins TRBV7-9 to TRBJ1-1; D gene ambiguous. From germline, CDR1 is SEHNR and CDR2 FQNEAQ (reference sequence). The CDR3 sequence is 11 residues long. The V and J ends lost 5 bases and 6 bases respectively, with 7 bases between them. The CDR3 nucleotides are TGTGCCAGCAGCGAGGGTCCTGAAGCTTTCTTT. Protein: CASSEGPEAFF.

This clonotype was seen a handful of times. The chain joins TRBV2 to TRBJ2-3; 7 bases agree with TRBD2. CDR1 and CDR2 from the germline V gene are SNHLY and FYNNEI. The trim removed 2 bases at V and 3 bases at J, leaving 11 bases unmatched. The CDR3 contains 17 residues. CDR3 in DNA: TGTGCCAGCAGTGAAAAGGAGGGCGGGGGAGCTACAGATACGCAGTATTTT. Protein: CASSEKEGGGATDTQYF.

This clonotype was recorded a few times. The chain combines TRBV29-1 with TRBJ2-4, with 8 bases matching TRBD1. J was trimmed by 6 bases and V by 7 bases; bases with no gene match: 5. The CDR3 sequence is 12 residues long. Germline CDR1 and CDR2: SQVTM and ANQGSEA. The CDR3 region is CSAETGVNIQYF. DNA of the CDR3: TGCAGCGCAGAGACAGGGGTAAACATTCAGTACTTC.

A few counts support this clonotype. The CDR3 region is CSAPDRRRRSSYNSPLHF. CDR3 nucleotides: TGCAGTGCCCCCGACAGACGCAGGAGGAGCTCCTATAATTCACCCCTCCACTTT. This chain joins TRBV20-1 and TRBJ1-6, with D possibly TRBD1 on 5 matching bases. This CDR3 has 18 residues. The V gene's germline CDR1 is DFQATT and CDR2 SNEGSKA (reference sequence). Trimming left V 6 bases short and J 0 bases short, with 21 bases between.

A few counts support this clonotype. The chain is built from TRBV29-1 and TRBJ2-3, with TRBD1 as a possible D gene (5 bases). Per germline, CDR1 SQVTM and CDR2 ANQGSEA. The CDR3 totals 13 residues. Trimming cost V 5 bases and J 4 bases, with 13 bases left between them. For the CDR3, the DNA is TGCAGCGTTTGGAAAGGGGATGCAGATACGCAGTATTTT. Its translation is CSVWKGDADTQYF.

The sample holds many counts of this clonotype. Here the CDR3 reads CASSPGLAGGYEQYF. For the CDR3, the DNA is TGTGCCAGCAGCCCTGGACTAGCGGGAGGCTACGAGCAGTACTTC. This chain links TRBV7-2 with TRBJ2-7; TRBD2 agrees at 14 bases. The J segment lost 3 bases and the V segment lost 5 bases, leaving 3 bases of the junction unmatched. Germline V gene sequence: CDR1 SGHTA, CDR2 FQGNSA. This CDR3 contains 15 residues.